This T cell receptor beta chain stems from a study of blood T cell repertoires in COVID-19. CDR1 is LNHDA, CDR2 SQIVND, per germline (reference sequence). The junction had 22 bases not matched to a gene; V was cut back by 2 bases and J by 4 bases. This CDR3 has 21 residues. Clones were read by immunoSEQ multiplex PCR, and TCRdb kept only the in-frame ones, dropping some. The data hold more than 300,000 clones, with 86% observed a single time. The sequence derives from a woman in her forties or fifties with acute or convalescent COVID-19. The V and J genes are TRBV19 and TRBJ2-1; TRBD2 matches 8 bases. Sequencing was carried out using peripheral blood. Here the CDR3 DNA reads TGTGCCAGTAGTATAAGGCGGCCAGGGCCAGCACAGCGGGAGTTGTACAATGAGCAGTTCTTC. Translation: CASSIRRPGPAQRELYNEQFF. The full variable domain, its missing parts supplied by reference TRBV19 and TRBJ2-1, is DGGITQSPKYLFRKEGQNVTLSCEQNLNHDAMYWYRQDPGQGLRLIYYSQIVNDFQKGDIAEGYSVSREKKESFPLTVTSAQKNPTAFYLCASSIRRPGPAQRELYNEQFFGPGTRLTVL.